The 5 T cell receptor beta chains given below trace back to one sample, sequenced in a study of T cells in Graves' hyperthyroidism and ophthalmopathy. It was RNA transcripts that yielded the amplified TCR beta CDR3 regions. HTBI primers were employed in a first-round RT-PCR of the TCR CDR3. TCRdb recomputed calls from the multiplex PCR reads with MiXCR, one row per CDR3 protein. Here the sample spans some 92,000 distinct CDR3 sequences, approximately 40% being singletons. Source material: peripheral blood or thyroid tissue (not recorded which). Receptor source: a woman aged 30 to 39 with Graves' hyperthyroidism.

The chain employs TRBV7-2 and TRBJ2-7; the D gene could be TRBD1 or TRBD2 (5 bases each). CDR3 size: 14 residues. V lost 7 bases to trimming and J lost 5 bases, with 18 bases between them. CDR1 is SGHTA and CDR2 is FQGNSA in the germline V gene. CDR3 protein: CASTRRGASHEQYF. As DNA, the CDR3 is TGTGCCAGCACCAGAAGAGGGGCGTCCCACGAGCAGTACTTC.

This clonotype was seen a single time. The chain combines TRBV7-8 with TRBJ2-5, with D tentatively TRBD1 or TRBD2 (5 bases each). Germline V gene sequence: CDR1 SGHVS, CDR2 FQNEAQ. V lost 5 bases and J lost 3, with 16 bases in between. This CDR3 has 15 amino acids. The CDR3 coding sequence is TGTGCCAGCAGCATAGGCCCGGGGCGGGAAGAGACCCAGTACTTC. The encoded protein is CASSIGPGREETQYF.

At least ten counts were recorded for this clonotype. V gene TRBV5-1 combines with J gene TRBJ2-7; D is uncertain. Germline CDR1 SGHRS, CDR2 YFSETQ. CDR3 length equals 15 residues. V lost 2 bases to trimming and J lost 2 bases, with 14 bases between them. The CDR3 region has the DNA TGCGCCAGCAGCTTTACTGGGTTGCGAACCTACGAGCAGTACTTC. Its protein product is CASSFTGLRTYEQYF.

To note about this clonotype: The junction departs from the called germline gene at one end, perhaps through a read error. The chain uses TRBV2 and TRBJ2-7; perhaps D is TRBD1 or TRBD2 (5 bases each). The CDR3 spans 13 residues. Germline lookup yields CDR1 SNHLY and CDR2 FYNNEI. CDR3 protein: CASTLGPAREQYF. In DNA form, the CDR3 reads TGCGCCAGCACCTTGGGACCAGCTCGCGAGCAGTACTTC.

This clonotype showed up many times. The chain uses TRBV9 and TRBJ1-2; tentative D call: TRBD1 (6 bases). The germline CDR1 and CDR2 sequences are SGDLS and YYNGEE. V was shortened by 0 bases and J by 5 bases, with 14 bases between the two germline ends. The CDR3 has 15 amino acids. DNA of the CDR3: TGTGCCAGCAGCGTAGATCCCGCAGGGGCTTATGGCTACACCTTC. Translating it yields CASSVDPAGAYGYTF. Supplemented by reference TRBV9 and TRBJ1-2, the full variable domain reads DSGVTQTPKHLITATGQRVTLRCSPRSGDLSVYWYQQSLDQGLQFLIQYYNGEERAKGNILERFSAQQFPDLHSELNLSSLELGDSALYFCASSVDPAGAYGYTFGSGTRLTVV.